Listed here are 15 T cell receptor beta chains from one sample, sequenced in a study of blood T cell repertoires in COVID-19. TCRdb's table, derived via immunoSEQ multiplex PCR, lists solely in-frame clones and lacks some. The data contain some 250,000 clones, roughly 86% of them singletons. Input material: peripheral blood. These TCRs come from a human donor in a cohort sampled during active COVID-19.

The chain carries TRBV7-9 and TRBJ2-5, with a possible D match to TRBD1 (6 bases). The V gene lost 3 bases and the J gene lost 7 bases, with 15 bases spanning the gap. Germline CDR1 and CDR2: SEHNR and FQNEAQ (reference sequence). The length of the CDR3 is 14 residues. The CDR3: CASSLDSSSGTQYF. The DNA of the CDR3 is TGTGCCAGCAGCTTGGACAGTTCCTCGGGGACCCAGTACTTC.

This chain uses TRBV7-3 with TRBJ2-1; 9 bases align to TRBD1. The trim removed 4 bases at V and 8 bases at J, leaving 3 bases unmatched. CDR1 is SGHTA, CDR2 FQGTGA, per germline. This CDR3 region has 13 residues. DNA of the CDR3: TGTGCCAGCAGCTGGGACAGGGACCATGAGCAGTTCTTC. Protein product: CASSWDRDHEQFF.

The chain couples TRBV7-2 to TRBJ1-2; D remains ambiguous. Germline CDR1 reads SGHTA; CDR2 reads FQGNSA. The V and J ends lost 1 base and 2 bases respectively, with 8 bases between them. The CDR3 consists of 14 residues. CDR3 nucleotide sequence: TGTGCCAGCAGCTTAGATACCGCGAACTATGGCTACACCTTC. It encodes CASSLDTANYGYTF.

V is TRBV12-3 or TRBV12-4 and J is TRBJ1-6, with 7 bases fitting TRBD1. This CDR3 is built from 13 residues. Losses at the gene ends were 6 bases for V and 7 bases for J; bases not matched to a gene: 3. The CDR3 loop reads CASSRDRNSPLHF. CDR3 bases: TGTGCCAGCAGCAGGGACAGAAATTCACCCCTCCACTTT.

The CDR3 spells CASSFVASGANVLTF. DNA for the CDR3: TGTGCCAGCAGTTTCGTAGCCTCTGGGGCCAACGTCCTGACTTTC. The chain is built from TRBV27 and TRBJ2-6; D not resolved. This CDR3 is built from 15 residues. The V gene lost 3 bases and the J gene lost 0 bases, with 6 bases spanning the gap. In germline, CDR1 is MNHEY, CDR2 SMNVEV (reference sequence).

The genes are TRBV5-4 and TRBJ1-5; D call uncertain. The V end lost 0 bases, the J end lost 3 bases, and 10 bases lay between the germline ends. Germline V gene sequence: CDR1 SGHNT, CDR2 YYREEE (reference sequence). The CDR3 contains 15 residues. CDR3 protein: CASSLGGSDNQPQHF. DNA of the CDR3: TGTGCCAGCAGCTTGGGCGGGAGTGACAATCAGCCCCAGCATTTT.

In DNA, the CDR3 is TGTGCCAGTAGTATACGGAGGGAGGGGCTCTATGGCTACACCTTC. This gives the protein CASSIRREGLYGYTF. The rearrangement uses TRBV19 and TRBJ1-2, with D tentatively TRBD1 (5 bases). The CDR3 is 15 residues long. The germline V gene has CDR1 LNHDA and CDR2 SQIVND (reference sequence). V was shortened by 2 bases and J by 4 bases, with 14 bases between the two germline ends.

The genes are TRBV11-2 and TRBJ2-1; 7 bases are a match to TRBD1. V was pared by 3 bases and J by 4 bases, with 3 bases of the junction left unmatched. The CDR3 length is 14 residues. Per the germline V gene, CDR1 is SGHAT and CDR2 is FQNNGV. This chain's CDR3 is CASSLQGQYNEQFF. The CDR3 DNA reads TGTGCCAGCAGCTTGCAGGGACAGTACAATGAGCAGTTCTTC.

V gene TRBV7-5 combines with J gene TRBJ2-7; the table assigns TRBD2, which was not confirmed against the DNA. TRBV7-5 is termed a pseudogene. The CDR3 covers 22 residues. The DNA of the CDR3 is TGTGTCAGAAGCTTAGGGAAGTTGAGGAAGACTAGCGGGAGGATTAACTCCTACGAGCAGTACTTC. Translation gives CVRSLGKLRKTSGRINSYEQYF.

This clone has just a few counts. CDR3 DNA: TGTGCCAGCAGCTCCTTAGCATGGGGGACTAGCGGCCTTCGGAGGGAGCAGTTCTTC. Protein product: CASSSLAWGTSGLRREQFF. V and J are TRBV11-2 and TRBJ2-1, with TRBD2 matching over 11 bases. The ends lost 4 bases at V and 10 bases at J; junction bases unmatched: 21. The germline CDR1 and CDR2 sequences are SGHAT and FQNNGV. This CDR3 has 19 amino acids.

This clone occurred once. V is TRBV10-3 and J is TRBJ2-7, with 7 positions matching TRBD1. CDR1 and CDR2 (germline): ENHRY, SYGVKD. The CDR3 extends over 15 amino acids. The V segment lost 2 bases and the J segment 4 bases; nucleotides outside the gene matches: 8. The CDR3 DNA reads as TGTGCCATCAGTGAGACACCGGGACAGCAGTACGAGCAGTACTTC. Translation gives CAISETPGQQYEQYF.

V gene TRBV4-3 combines with J gene TRBJ1-5; D unresolved. Germline V gives CDR1 LGHNA, CDR2 YSLEER. CDR3 size: 13 residues. Trimming took off 0 bases at V and 4 bases at J, with 4 bases between the two ends. Here the CDR3 reads CASSQDRNQPQHF. The DNA of the CDR3 is TGCGCCAGCAGCCAAGACAGAAATCAGCCCCAGCATTTT.

This clone came up a few times. The chain links TRBV27 to TRBJ2-7, with 8 bases that match TRBD1. The V and J ends lost 3 bases and 3 bases, in that order; junction bases with no gene match: 4. Germline V CDR1 and CDR2: MNHEY, SMNVEV (reference sequence). CDR3 length equals 14 residues. Written as DNA, the CDR3 is TGTGCCAGCAGTTTTATCGGACAGGGCTACGAGCAGTACTTC. Encoded protein: CASSFIGQGYEQYF.

This clone was seen a few times. The chain employs TRBV5-4 and TRBJ1-6, with D unresolved. Germline values: CDR1 SGHNT, CDR2 YYREEE (reference sequence). Trimming left V 6 bases short and J 7 bases short, with 14 bases between. CDR3 length: 14 amino acids. DNA for the CDR3: TGTGCCAGCACCACGGAGGGAGGGAATTCACCCCTCCACTTT. Residues: CASTTEGGNSPLHF.

This clone was seen a single time. The chain combines TRBV29-1 with TRBJ2-7, with D possibly TRBD2 on 7 matching bases. V lost 6 bases, J lost 0 bases, and 12 bases lay in between. From germline, CDR1 is SQVTM and CDR2 ANQGSEA. This CDR3 has 13 amino acids. CDR3 amino acids: CSVGRGASYEQYF. The CDR3 DNA reads as TGCAGCGTCGGTCGGGGGGCCTCCTACGAGCAGTACTTC.